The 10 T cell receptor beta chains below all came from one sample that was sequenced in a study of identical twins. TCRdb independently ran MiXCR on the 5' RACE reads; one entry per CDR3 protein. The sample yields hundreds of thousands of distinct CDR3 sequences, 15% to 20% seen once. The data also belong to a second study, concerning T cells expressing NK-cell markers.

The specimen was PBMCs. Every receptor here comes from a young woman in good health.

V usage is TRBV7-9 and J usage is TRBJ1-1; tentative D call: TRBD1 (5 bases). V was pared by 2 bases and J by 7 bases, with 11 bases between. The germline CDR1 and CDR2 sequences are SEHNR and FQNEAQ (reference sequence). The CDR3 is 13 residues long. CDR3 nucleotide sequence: TGTGCCAGCAGCTTATTGGCAGGGCGTGAAGCTTTCTTT. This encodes CASSLLAGREAFF.

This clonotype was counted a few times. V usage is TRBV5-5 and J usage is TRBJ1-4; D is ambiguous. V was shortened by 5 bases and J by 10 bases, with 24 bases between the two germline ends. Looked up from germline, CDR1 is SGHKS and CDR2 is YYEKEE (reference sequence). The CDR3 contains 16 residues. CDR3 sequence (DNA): TGTGCCAGCAGTCCGCCGGGGTTTGAGGTGCAGCGAAAACTGTTTTTT. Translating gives CASSPPGFEVQRKLFF.

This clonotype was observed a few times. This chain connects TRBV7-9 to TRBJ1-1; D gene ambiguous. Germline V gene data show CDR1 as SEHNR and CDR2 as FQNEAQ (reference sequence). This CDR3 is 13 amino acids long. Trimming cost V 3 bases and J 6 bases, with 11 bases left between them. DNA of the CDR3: TGTGCCAGCAGCTTCCCCCCCGTACCTGAAGCTTTCTTT. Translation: CASSFPPVPEAFF.

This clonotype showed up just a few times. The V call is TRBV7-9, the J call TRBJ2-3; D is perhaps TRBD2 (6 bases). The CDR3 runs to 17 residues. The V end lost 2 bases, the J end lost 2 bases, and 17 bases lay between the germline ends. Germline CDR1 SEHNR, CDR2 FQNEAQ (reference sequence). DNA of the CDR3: TGTGCCAGCAGCTTATCATACGGGGGTTCATACACAGATACGCAGTATTTT. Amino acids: CASSLSYGGSYTDTQYF.

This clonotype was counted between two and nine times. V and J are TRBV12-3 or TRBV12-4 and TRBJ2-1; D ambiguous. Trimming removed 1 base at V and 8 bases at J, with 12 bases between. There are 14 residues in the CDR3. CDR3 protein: CASSLVGSPDEQFF. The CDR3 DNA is TGTGCCAGCAGTTTAGTGGGCAGCCCCGATGAGCAGTTCTTC.

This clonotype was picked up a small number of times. The CDR3 DNA sequence: TGTGCCAGCAGTTTACCCCCTAGCGGTACTACCTACGAGCAGTACTTC. It specifies CASSLPPSGTTYEQYF. The chain has TRBV27 and TRBJ2-7, with 7 bases identical to TRBD2. Looked up from germline, CDR1 is MNHEY and CDR2 is SMNVEV (reference sequence). CDR3 size: 16 residues. V gave up 2 bases and J gave up 2 bases; unmatched junction bases: 9.

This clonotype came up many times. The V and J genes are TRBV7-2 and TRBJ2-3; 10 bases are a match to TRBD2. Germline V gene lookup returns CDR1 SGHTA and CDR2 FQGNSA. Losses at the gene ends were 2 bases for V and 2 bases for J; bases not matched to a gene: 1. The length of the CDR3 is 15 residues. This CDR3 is CASSLTSGVTDTQYF. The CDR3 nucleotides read TGTGCCAGCAGCTTAACTAGCGGGGTCACAGATACGCAGTATTTT.

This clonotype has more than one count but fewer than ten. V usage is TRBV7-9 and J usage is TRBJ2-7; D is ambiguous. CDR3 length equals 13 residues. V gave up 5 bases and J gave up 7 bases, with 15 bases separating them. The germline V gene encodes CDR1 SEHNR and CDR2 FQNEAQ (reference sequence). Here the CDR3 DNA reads TGTGCCAGCAGCCAGTATGAGGTACAGGAGCAGTACTTC. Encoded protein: CASSQYEVQEQYF.

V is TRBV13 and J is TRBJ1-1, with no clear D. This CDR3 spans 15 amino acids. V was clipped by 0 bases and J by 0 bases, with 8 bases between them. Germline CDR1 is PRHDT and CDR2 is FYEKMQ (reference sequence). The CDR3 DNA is TGTGCCAGCAGCTTAGGGGGATCAGTGAACACTGAAGCTTTCTTT. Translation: CASSLGGSVNTEAFF.

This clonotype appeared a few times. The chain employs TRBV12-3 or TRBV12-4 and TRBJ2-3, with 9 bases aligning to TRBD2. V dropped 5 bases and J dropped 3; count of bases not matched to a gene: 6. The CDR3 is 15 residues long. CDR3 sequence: CASSHAGGATDTQYF. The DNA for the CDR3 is TGTGCCAGCAGTCACGCGGGGGGGGCGACAGATACGCAGTATTTT.